A single sample gave rise to the 3 T cell receptor beta chains below, sequenced in a study of T-cell reconstitution after alpha-beta-depleted transplantation in children. Using unique molecular identifiers, the investigators prepared the TCRbeta library. TCRdb re-analysed the PCR reads in MiXCR, keeping a single row per CDR3 protein. The top ten clones hold about 41% of a sample with around 370,000 distinct CDR3 sequences, around 15% of them seen once. Specimen: PBMCs, mostly from graft donor cells, collected 360 days after TCRalphabeta/CD19-depleted stem cell transplant. Receptors were obtained from a male patient under 10 years old who had a stem cell transplant for acute lymphoblastic leukemia, so the T cells may come from the graft donor.

This clonotype was seen at least ten times. This chain connects TRBV3-1 to TRBJ2-7; no firm D call. Trimming took 1 base from V and 4 from J, leaving 2 bases between them. The CDR3 is made up of 11 amino acids. CDR1 and CDR2 (germline): LGHDT, YNNKEL (reference sequence). CDR3 protein: CASSQVYEQYF. The CDR3 nucleotides read TGTGCCAGCAGCCAAGTTTACGAGCAGTACTTC.

This clonotype appeared many times. This rearrangement joins TRBV7-2 to TRBJ2-4, with D possibly being TRBD2 (5 bases). CDR1 and CDR2 (germline): SGHTA, FQGNSA. CDR3 length: 15 residues. Trimming removed 5 bases at V and 2 bases at J, with 13 bases between. The CDR3 is CASSLEEWSKNIQYF. Written as DNA, the CDR3 is TGTGCCAGCAGCCTGGAGGAGTGGTCCAAAAACATTCAGTACTTC.

This clonotype occurred a few times. J is TRBJ2-3 and V is TRBV18, with a weak D call TRBD1 (6 bases). V was trimmed by 0 bases and J by 1 base, leaving 8 bases between them. CDR1 and CDR2 from the germline V gene are KGHSH and LQKENI. This CDR3 contains 15 residues. CDR3 coding DNA: TGTGCCAGCTCACCACCTCAGGGGCGCACAGATACGCAGTATTTT. Encoded protein: CASSPPQGRTDTQYF.